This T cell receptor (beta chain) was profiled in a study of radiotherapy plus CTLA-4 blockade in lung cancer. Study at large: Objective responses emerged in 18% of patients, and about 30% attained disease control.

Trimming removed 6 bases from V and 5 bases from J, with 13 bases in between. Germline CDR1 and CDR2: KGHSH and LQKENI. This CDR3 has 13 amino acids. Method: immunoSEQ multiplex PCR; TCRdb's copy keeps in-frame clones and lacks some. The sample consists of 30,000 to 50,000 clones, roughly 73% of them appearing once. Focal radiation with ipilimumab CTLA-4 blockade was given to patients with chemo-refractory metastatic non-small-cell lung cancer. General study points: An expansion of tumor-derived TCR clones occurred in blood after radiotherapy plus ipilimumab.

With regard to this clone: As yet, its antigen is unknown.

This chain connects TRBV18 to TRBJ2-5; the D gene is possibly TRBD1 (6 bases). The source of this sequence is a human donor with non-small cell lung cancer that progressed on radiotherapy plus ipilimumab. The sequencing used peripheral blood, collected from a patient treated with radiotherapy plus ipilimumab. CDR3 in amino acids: CASSLNRDETQYF. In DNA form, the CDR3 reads TGTGCCAGCTCGCTGAACAGGGATGAGACCCAGTACTTC.